This T cell receptor (beta chain) originates from a study of T cell responses to AZD1222 COVID-19 vaccine. The CDR3 runs to 16 residues. The ends lost 0 bases at V and 6 bases at J; junction bases unmatched: 10. The germline V gene has CDR1 LGHDT and CDR2 YNNKEL (reference sequence). Profiled with immunoSEQ multiplex PCR; TCRdb holds only in-frame clones, not every one. The sample contains 130,000 or so clones, about 89% of which appear only once. The chain combines TRBV3-1 (or the pseudogene TRBV3-2) with TRBJ2-7; 8 bases map to TRBD2. The clonotype was recovered from an adult who received the MenACWY meningococcal vaccine as a control. The specimen was peripheral blood, collected 28 days after the second dose of the MenACWY control vaccine. CDR3 region: CASSQDLLGGGGEQYF. CDR3 bases: TGTGCCAGCAGCCAAGATCTTCTCGGGGGGGGTGGCGAGCAGTACTTC.